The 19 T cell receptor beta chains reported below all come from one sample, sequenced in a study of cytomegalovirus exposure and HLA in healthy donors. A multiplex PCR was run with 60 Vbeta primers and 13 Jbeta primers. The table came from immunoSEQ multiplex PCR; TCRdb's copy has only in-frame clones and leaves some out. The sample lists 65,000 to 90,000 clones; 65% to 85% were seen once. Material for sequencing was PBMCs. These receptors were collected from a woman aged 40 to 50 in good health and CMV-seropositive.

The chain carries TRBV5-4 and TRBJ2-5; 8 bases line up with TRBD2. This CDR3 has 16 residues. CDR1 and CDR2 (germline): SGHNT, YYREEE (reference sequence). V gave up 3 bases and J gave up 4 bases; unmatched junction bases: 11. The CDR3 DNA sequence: TGTGCCAGCAGCTCAACGGGACTAGGATTCCCAGAGACCCAGTACTTC. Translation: CASSSTGLGFPETQYF.

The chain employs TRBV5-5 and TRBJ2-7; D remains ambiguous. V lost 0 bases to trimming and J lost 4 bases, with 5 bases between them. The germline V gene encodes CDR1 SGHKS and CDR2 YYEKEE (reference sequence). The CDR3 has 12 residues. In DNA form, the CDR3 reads TGTGCCAGCAGCTTGGGTAAATACGAGCAGTACTTC. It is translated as CASSLGKYEQYF.

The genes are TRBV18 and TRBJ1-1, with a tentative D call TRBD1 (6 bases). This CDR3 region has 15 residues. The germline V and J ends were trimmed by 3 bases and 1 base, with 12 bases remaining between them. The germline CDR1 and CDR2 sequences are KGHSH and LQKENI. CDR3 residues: CASSPQTGTNTEAFF. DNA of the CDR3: TGTGCCAGCTCACCCCAAACAGGGACGAACACTGAAGCTTTCTTT.

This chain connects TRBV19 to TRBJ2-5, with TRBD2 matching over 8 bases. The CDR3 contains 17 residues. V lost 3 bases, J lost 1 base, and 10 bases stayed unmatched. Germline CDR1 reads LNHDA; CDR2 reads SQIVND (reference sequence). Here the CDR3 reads CASSIFPSGLVQETQYF. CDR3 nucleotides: TGTGCCAGTAGTATTTTCCCTAGCGGGTTGGTCCAAGAGACCCAGTACTTC.

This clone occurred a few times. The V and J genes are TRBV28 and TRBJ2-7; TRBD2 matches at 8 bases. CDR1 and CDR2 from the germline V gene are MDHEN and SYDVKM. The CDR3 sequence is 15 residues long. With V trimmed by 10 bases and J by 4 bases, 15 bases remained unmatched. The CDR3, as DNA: TGTGCCATTCAAAGCGGGGCTAGCGGGTCGTACGAGCAGTACTTC. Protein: CAIQSGASGSYEQYF. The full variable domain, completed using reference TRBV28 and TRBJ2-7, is DVKVTQSSRYLVKRTGEKVFLECVQDMDHENMFWYRQDPGLGLRLIYFSYDVKMKEKGDIPEGYSVSREKKERFSLILESASTNQTSMYLCAIQSGASGSYEQYFGPGTRLTVT.

The CDR3 sequence is CASPTGQGSANYGYTF. The CDR3 DNA is TGTGCCTCCCCAACGGGACAGGGGAGTGCTAACTATGGCTACACCTTC. This rearrangement joins TRBV30 to TRBJ1-2; 10 bases fit TRBD1. V trimming: 7 bases; J trimming: 0 bases; junction bases outside the gene matches: 11. The CDR3 loop spans 16 amino acids. CDR1 and CDR2 (germline): GTSNPN, SVGIG (reference sequence).

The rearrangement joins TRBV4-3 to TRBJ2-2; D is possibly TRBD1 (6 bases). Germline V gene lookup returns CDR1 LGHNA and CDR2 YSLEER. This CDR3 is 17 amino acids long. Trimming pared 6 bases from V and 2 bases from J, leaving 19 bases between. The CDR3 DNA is TGCGCCAGCAGACACCAATATCCCGGGACAAACACCGGGGAGCTGTTTTTT. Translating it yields CASRHQYPGTNTGELFF.

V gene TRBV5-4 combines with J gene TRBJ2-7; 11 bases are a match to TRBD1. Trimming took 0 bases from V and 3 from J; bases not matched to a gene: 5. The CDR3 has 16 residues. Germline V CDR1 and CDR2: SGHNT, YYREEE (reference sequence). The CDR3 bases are TGTGCCAGCAGCTTGGCGGGACAGGGGGGATACTACGAGCAGTACTTC. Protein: CASSLAGQGGYYEQYF.

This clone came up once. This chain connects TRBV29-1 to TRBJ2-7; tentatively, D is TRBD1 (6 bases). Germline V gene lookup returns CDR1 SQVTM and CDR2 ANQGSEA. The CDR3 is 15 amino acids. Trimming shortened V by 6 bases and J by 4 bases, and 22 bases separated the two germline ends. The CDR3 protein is CSVGVDSFGHYEQYF. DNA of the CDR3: TGCAGCGTAGGAGTGGACAGCTTCGGCCATTACGAGCAGTACTTC.

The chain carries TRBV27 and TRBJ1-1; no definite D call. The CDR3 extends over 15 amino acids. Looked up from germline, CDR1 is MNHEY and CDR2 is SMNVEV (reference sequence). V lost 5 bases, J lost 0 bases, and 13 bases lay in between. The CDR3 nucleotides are TGTGCCAGCAGTAGGCAGGTGCCCCTGAACACTGAAGCTTTCTTT. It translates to CASSRQVPLNTEAFF.

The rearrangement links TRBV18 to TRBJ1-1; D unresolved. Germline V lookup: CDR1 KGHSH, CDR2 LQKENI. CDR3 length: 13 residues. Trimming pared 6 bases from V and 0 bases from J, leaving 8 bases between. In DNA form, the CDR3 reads TGTGCCAGCTCCGTCGGTATGAACACTGAAGCTTTCTTT. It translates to CASSVGMNTEAFF.

This chain's CDR3 is CASSTSLAGKTEAFF. The CDR3 DNA sequence: TGTGCCAGCAGCACCTCCTTAGCGGGGAAAACTGAAGCTTTCTTT. The V gene is TRBV9, the J gene TRBJ1-1; no firm D call. From germline, CDR1 is SGDLS and CDR2 YYNGEE. The CDR3 length is 15 residues. Trimming shortened V by 4 bases and J by 5 bases, and 18 bases separated the two germline ends.

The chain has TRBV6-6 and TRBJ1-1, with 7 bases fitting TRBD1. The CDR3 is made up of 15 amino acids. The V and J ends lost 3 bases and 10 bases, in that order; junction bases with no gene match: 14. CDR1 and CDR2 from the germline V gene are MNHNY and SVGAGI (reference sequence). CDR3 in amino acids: CASSYILHDREPAFF. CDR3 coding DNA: TGTGCCAGCAGTTATATTCTACACGACAGGGAACCAGCTTTCTTT.

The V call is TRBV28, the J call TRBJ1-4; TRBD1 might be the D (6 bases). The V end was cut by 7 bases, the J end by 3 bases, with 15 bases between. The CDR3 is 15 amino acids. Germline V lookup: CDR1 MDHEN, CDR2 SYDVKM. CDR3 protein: CASTHQTGPNEKLFF. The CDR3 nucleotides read TGTGCCAGCACCCACCAAACAGGGCCTAATGAAAAACTGTTTTTT.

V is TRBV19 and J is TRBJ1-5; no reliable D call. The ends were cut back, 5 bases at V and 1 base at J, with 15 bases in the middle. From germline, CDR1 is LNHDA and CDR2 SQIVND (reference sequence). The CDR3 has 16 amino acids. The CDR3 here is CASSFRRELSNQPQHF. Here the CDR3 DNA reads TGTGCCAGTAGTTTTAGGAGGGAGCTGAGCAATCAGCCCCAGCATTTT.

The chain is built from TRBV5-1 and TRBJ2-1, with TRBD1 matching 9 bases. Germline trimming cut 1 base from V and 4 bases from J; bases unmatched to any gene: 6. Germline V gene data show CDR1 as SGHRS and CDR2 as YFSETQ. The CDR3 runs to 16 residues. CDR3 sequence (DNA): TGCGCCAGCAGCTTGAGTTGGGACAGGGAGTACAATGAGCAGTTCTTC. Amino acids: CASSLSWDREYNEQFF.

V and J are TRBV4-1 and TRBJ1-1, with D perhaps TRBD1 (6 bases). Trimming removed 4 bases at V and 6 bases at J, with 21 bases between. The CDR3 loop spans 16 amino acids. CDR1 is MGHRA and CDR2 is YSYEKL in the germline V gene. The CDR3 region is CASSPGAGARIPEAFF. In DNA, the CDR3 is TGCGCCAGCAGCCCCGGGGCAGGGGCTAGAATCCCTGAAGCTTTCTTT.

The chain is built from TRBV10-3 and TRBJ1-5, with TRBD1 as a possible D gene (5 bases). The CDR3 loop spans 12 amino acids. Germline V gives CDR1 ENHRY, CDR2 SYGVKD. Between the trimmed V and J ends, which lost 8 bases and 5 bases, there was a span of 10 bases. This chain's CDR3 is CAIGTGDQPQHF. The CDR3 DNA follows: TGTGCCATCGGGACTGGAGATCAGCCCCAGCATTTT.

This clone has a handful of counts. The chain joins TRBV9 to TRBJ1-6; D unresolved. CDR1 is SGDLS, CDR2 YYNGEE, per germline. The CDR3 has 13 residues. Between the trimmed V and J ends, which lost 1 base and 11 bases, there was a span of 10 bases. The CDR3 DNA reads TGTGCCAGCAGCGTAAGAGAGGTAACACCCCTCCACTTT. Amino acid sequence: CASSVREVTPLHF.